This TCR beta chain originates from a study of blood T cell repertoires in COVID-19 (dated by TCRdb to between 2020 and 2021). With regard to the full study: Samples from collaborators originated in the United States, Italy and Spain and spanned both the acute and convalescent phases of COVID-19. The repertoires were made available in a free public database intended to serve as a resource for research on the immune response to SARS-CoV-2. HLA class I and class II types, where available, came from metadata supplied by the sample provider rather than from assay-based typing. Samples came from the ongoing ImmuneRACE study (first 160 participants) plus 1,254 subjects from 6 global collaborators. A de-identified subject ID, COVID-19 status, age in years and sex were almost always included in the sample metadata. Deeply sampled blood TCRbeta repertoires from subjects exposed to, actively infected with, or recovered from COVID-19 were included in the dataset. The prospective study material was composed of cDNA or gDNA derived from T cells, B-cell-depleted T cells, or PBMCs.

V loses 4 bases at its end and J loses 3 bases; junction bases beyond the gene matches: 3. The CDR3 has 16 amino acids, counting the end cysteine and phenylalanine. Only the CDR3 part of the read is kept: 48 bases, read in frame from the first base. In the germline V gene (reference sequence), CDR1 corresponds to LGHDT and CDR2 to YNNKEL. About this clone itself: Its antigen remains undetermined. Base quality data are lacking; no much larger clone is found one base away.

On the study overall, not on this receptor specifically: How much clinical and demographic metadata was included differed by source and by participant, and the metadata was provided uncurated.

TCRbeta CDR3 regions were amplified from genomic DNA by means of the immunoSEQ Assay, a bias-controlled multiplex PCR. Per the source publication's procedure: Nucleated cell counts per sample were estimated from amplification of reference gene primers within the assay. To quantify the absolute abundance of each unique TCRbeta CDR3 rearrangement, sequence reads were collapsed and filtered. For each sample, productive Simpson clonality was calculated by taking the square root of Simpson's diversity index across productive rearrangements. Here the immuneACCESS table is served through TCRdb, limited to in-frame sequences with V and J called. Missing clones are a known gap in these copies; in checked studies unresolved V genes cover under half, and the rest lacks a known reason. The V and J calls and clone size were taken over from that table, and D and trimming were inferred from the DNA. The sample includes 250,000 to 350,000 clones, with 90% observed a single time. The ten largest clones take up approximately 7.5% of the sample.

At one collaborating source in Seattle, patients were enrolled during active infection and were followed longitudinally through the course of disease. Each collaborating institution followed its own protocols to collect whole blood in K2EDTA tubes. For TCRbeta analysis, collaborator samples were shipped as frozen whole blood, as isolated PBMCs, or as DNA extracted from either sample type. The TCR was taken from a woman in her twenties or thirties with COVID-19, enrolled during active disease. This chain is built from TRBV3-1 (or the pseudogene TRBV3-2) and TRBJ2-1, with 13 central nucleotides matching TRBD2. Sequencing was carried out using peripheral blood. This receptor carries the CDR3 CASSRGLAGNYNEQFF. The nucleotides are TGTGCCAGCAGCCGGGGACTAGCGGGAAACTACAATGAGCAGTTCTTC.